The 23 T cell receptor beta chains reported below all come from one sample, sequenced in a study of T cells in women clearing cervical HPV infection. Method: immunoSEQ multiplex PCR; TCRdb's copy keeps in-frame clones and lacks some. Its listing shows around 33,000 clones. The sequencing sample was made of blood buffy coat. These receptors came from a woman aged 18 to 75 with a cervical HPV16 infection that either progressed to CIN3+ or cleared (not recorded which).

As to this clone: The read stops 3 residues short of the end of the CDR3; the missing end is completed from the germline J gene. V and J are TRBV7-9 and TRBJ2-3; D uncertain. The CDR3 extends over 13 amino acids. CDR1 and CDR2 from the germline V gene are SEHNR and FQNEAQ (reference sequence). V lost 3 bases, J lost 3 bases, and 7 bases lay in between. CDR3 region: CASSFSLTDTQYF. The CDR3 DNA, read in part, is TGTGCCAGCAGCTTTTCTTTAACAGATACG.

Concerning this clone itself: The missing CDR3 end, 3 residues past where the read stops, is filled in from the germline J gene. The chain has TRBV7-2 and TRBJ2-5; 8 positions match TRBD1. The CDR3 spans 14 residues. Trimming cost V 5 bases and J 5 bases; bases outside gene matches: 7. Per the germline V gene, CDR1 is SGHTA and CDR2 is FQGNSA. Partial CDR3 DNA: TGTGCCAGCAGCCGACAGGGGACCGTGGAGACC. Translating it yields CASSRQGTVET. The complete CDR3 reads CASSRQGTVETQYF.

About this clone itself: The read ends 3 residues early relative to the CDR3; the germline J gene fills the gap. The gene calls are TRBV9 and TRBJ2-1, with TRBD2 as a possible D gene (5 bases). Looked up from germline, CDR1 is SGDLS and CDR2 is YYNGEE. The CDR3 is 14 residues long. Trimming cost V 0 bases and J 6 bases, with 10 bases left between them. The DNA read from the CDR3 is TGTGCCAGCAGCGTAGATCCGAGCGGCAATGAG. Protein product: CASSVDPSGNE. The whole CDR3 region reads CASSVDPSGNEQFF. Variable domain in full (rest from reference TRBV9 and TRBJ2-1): DSGVTQTPKHLITATGQRVTLRCSPRSGDLSVYWYQQSLDQGLQFLIQYYNGEERAKGNILERFSAQQFPDLHSELNLSSLELGDSALYFCASSVDPSGNEQFFGPGTRLTVL.

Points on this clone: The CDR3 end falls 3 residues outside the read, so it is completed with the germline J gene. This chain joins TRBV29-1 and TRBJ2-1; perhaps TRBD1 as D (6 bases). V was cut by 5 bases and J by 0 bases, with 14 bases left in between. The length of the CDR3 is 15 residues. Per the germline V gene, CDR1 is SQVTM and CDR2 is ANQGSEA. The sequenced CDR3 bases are TGCAGCGTTCTTGCCGGACAGAGCTCCTACAATGAG. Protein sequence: CSVLAGQSSYNE. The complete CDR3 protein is CSVLAGQSSYNEQFF.

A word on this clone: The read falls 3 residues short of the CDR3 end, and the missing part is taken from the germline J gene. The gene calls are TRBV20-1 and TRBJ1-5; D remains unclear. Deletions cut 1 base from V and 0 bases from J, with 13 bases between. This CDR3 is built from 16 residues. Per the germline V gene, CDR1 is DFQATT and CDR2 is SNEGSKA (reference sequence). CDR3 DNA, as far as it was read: TGCAGTGCTAGAGGATCTTCAGAAAATAGCAATCAGCCC. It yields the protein CSARGSSENSNQP. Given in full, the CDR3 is CSARGSSENSNQPQHF.

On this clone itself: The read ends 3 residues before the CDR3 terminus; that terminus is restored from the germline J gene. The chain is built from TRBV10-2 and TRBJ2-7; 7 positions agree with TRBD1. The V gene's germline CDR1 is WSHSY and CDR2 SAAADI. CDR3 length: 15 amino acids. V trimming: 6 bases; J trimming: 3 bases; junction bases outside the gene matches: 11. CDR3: CASSPSGTANYEQYF. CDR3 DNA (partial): TGCGCCAGCAGCCCGTCCGGGACAGCTAACTACGAG.

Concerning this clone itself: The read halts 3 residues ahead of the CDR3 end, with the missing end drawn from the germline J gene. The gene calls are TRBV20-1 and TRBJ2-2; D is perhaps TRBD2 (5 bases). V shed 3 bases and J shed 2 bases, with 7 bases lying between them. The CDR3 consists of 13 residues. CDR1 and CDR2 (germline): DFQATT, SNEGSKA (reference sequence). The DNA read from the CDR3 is TGCAGTGCTAGCGGGGTTAACACCGGGGAG. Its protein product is CSASGVNTGE. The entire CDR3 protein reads CSASGVNTGELFF.

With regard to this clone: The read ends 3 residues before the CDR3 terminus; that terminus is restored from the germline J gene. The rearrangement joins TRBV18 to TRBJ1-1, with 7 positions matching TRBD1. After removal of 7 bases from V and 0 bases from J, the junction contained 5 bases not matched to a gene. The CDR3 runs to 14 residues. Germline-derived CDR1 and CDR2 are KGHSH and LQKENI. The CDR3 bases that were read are TGTGCCAGCTTCTCCGGGACAGTGAACACTGAA. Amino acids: CASFSGTVNTE. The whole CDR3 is CASFSGTVNTEAFF.

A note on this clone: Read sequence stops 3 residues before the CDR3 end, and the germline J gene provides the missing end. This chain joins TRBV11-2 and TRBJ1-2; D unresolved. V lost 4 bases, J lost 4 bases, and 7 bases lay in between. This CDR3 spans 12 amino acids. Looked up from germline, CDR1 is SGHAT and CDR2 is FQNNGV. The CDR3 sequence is CASSSRGYGYTF. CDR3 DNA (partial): TGTGCCAGCAGCTCCCGGGGCTATGGC.

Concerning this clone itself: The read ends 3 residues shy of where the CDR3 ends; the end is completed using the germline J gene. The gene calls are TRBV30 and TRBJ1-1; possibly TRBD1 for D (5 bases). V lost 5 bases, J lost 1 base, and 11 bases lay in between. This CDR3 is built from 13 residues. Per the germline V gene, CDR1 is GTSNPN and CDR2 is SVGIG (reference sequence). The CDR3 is CAWGREWNTEAFF. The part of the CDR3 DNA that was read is TGTGCCTGGGGCAGGGAGTGGAACACTGAA. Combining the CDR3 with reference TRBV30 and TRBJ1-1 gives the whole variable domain SQTIHQWPATLVQPVGSPLSLECTVEGTSNPNLYWYRQAAGRGLQLLFYSVGIGQISSEVPQNLSASRPQDRQFILSSKKLLLSDSGFYLCAWGREWNTEAFFGQGTRLTVV.

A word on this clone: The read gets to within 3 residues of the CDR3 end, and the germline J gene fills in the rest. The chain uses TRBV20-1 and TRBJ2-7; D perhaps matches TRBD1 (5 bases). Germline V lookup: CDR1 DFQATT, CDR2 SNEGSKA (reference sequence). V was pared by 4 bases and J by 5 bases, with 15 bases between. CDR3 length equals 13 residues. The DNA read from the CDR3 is TGCAGTGCTATAGACAACAGGCTTGACGAG. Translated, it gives CSAIDNRLDE. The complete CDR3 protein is CSAIDNRLDEQYF.

CDR3 DNA (partial): TGTGCTAGTGGTCTCCCAAGAGGGGCGCGAACTGAA. Translated, it gives CASGLPRGARTE. The entire CDR3 protein is CASGLPRGARTEAFF. The chain links TRBV12-5 to TRBJ1-1; D possibly corresponds to TRBD1 (5 bases). Read sequence stops 3 residues before the CDR3 end, and the germline J gene provides the missing end. Germline V gene lookup returns CDR1 LGHNT and CDR2 FRNRAP. V was shortened by 5 bases and J by 5 bases, with 18 bases between the two germline ends. The CDR3 covers 15 residues.

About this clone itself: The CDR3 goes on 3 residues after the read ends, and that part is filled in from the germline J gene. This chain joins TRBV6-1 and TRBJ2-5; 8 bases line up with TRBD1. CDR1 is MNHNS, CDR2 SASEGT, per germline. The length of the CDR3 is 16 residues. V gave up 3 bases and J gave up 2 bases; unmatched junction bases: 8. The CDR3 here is CASSEILGQAQETQYF. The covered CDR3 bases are TGTGCCAGCAGTGAGATTTTGGGACAGGCACAAGAGACC.

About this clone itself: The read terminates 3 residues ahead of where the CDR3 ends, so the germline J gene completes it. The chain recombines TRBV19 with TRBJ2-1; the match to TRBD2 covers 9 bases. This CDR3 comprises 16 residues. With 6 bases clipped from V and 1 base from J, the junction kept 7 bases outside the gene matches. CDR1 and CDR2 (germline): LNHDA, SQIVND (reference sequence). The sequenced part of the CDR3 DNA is TGTGCCAGTAGCTCACCTAGCGGGGAATCCTACAATGAG. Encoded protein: CASSSPSGESYNE. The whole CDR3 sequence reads CASSSPSGESYNEQFF.

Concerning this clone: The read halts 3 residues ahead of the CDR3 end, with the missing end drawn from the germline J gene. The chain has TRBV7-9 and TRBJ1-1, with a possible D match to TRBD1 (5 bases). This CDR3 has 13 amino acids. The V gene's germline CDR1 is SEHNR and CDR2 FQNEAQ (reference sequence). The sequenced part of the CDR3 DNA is TGTGCCAGCAGCTTAGCTGGGGCACGGGCA. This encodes CASSLAGARA. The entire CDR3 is CASSLAGARAAFF.

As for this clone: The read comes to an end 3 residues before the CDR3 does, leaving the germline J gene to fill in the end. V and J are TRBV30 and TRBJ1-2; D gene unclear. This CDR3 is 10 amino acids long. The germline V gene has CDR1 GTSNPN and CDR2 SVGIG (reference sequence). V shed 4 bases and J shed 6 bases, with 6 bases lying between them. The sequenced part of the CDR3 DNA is TGTGCCTGGAACAATAATGGC. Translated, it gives CAWNNNG. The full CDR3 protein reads CAWNNNGYTF.

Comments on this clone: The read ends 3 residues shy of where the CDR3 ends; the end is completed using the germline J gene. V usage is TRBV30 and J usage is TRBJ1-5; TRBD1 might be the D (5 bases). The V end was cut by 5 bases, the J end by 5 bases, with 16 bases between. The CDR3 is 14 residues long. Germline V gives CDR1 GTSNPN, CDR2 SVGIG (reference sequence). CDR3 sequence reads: CAWRPGGTYQPQHF. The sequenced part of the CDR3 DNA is TGTGCCTGGCGCCCGGGGGGGACTTATCAGCCC.

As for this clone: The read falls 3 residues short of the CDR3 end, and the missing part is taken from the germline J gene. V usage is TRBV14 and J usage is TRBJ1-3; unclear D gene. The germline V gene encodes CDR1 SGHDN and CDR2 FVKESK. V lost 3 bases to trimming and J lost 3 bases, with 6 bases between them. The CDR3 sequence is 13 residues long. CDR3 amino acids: CASSHHVGNTIYF. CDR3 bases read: TGTGCCAGCAGCCACCATGTTGGAAACACC.

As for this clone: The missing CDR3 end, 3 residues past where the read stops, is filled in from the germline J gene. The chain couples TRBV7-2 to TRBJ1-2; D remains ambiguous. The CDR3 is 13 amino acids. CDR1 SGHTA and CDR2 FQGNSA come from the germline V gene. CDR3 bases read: TGTGCCAGCAGCTTAGCAGGGTGGAATGAC. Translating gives CASSLAGWND. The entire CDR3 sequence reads CASSLAGWNDYTF.

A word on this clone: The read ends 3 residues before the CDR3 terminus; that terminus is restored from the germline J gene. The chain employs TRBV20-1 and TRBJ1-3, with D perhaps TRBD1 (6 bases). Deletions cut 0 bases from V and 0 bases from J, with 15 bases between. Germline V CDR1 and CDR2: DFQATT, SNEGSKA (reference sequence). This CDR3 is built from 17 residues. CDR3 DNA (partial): TGCAGTGCTAGAGAGGGACATAAAGGGACCTCTGGAAACACC. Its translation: CSAREGHKGTSGNT. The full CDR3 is CSAREGHKGTSGNTIYF.

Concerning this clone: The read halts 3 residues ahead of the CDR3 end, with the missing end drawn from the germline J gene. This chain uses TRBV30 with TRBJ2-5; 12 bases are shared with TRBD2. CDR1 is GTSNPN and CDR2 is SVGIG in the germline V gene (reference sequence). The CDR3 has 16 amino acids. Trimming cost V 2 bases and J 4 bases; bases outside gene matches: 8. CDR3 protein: CAWSPPGGLAGETQYF. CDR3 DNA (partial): TGTGCCTGGAGTCCCCCGGGGGGACTAGCGGGAGAGACC.

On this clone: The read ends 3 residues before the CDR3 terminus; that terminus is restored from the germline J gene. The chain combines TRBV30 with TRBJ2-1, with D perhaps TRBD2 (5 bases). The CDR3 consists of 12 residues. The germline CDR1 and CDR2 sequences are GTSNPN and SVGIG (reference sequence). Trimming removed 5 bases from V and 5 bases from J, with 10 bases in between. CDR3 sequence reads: CAWCAGDNEQFF. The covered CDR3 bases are TGTGCCTGGTGTGCCGGGGACAATGAG.

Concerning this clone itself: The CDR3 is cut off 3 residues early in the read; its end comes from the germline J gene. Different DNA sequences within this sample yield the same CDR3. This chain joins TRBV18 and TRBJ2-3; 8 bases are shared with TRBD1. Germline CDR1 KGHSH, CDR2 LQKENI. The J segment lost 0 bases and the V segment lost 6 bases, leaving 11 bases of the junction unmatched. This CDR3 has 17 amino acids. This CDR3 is CASSPPFGQGSTDTQYF. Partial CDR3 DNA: TGTGCCAGCTCCCCTCCCTTCGGACAGGGAAGCACAGATACG. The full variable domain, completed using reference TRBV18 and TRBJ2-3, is NAGVMQNPRHLVRRRGQEARLRCSPMKGHSHVYWYRQLPEEGLKFMVYLQKENIIDESGMPKERFSAEFPKEGPSILRIQQVVRGDSAAYFCASSPPFGQGSTDTQYFGPGTRLTVL.